Listed below are T cell receptor beta chains from one sample, sequenced in a study of somatic mutations in cytotoxic T cells in rheumatoid arthritis. Generated by immunoSEQ multiplex PCR, the TCRdb table keeps only in-frame clones and is missing some. There are tens of thousands of clones in the sample; roughly four fifths occur only once, and roughly 3.2% lies in the top ten. The sample taken for sequencing was CD8+ T cells sorted from blood. These receptors came from a man aged 35 to 55 in good health. Each CDR3 is given with its conserved first and last residue. D genes are given only for firm matches. Size is omitted from some rows. Given values are once, few, many or a class for expanded clones.

>14|TRBD1|TRBJ2-7|.|TRBV28
CASSPGTGLDEQYF
TGTGCCAGCAGTCCAGGGACAGGGCTCGACGAGCAGTACTTC
>14|.|TRBJ2-1|.|TRBV19
CASSIGLIGIEQFF
TGTGCCAGTAGTATTGGGTTGATAGGAATAGAGCAGTTCTTC
>14|TRBD1|TRBJ1-1|.|TRBV30
CASDRDREIAEAFF
TGTGCCAGTGACCGGGACAGGGAAATCGCTGAAGCTTTCTTT
>16|TRBD2|TRBJ2-1|.|TRBV27
CASRTRRGGTDNEQFF
TGTGCCAGCAGGACTCGACGGGGGGGTACCGACAATGAGCAGTTCTTC
>15|TRBD2|TRBJ2-1|.|TRBV9
CASSVAGGKYNEQFF
TGTGCCAGCAGCGTAGCGGGAGGGAAGTACAATGAGCAGTTCTTC
>16|TRBD2|TRBJ2-1|.|TRBV19
CASLPMAGVPYNEQFF
TGTGCCAGCCTTCCCATGGCGGGAGTCCCTTACAATGAGCAGTTCTTC
>15|TRBD2|TRBJ2-1|.|TRBV7-2
CASSPMSRAGDEQFF
TGTGCCAGCAGCCCCATGTCGCGGGCGGGGGATGAGCAGTTCTTC
>16|TRBD2|TRBJ2-2|few|TRBV2
CASSAGLAGVTGELFF
TGTGCCAGCAGTGCGGGGCTAGCGGGAGTCACCGGGGAGCTGTTTTTT
>15|TRBD1|TRBJ1-3|.|TRBV27
CASSFGTGVGNTIYF
TGTGCCAGCAGTTTCGGGACAGGGGTAGGAAACACCATATATTTT
>15|.|TRBJ2-7|.|TRBV4-1
CASSRSPTGLYEQYF
TGCGCCAGCAGCCGCTCCCCGACAGGACTCTACGAGCAGTACTTC
>13|.|TRBJ1-1|.|TRBV5-1
CASSLGGNTEAFF
TGCGCCAGCAGCTTGGGGGGAAACACTGAAGCTTTCTTT
>15|.|TRBJ2-7|once|TRBV27
CASSSAGGSSYEQYF
TGTGCCAGCAGTTCGGCCGGGGGATCCTCCTACGAGCAGTACTTC
>15|.|TRBJ2-7|.|TRBV6-1
CASSEIGFISDEQYF
TGTGCCAGCAGTGAAATAGGATTTATAAGCGACGAGCAGTACTTC
>15|.|TRBJ2-7|few|TRBV30
CAWSVRGATGWEQYF
TGTGCCTGGAGTGTAAGAGGCGCCACAGGGTGGGAGCAGTACTTC
>16|.|TRBJ2-1|.|TRBV14
CASTPQGGRVYNEQFF
TGTGCCAGCACACCTCAGGGGGGAAGGGTCTACAATGAGCAGTTCTTC
>15|TRBD1|TRBJ2-1|.|TRBV23-1
CASPGQGATYNEQFF
TGCGCCAGCCCCGGACAGGGGGCGACCTACAATGAGCAGTTCTTC
>17|TRBD2|TRBJ2-3|.|TRBV7-9
CASSLRLAGLMMDTQYF
TGTGCCAGCAGCCTTCGACTAGCGGGATTAATGATGGATACGCAGTATTTT
>16|TRBD2|TRBJ2-3|once|TRBV7-3
CASSPEGLAGTDTQYF
TGTGCCAGCAGCCCCGAGGGACTAGCGGGCACAGATACGCAGTATTTT
>13|.|TRBJ2-7|.|TRBV6-1
CASSERDGHEQYF
TGTGCCAGCAGTGAACGGGACGGCCACGAGCAGTACTTC
>13|.|TRBJ1-1|once|TRBV7-9
CASSPMGGTEAFF
TGTGCCAGCAGCCCAATGGGGGGGACTGAAGCTTTCTTT
>14|TRBD1|TRBJ2-1|once|TRBV7-9
CASSSTGVNNEQFF
TGTGCCAGCAGCTCGACAGGGGTAAACAATGAGCAGTTCTTC
>16|.|TRBJ2-7|.|TRBV13
CASSPSVERQSYEQYF
TGTGCCAGCAGCCCGAGTGTCGAGCGGCAGTCCTACGAGCAGTACTTC
>15|.|TRBJ1-1|.|TRBV13
CASSSLTGMNTEAFF
TGTGCCAGCAGCTCCCTGACAGGAATGAACACTGAAGCTTTCTTT
>16|TRBD1|TRBJ1-1|.|TRBV5-1
CASSGGTGGRGTEAFF
TGCGCCAGCAGCGGTGGGACAGGGGGAAGGGGTACTGAAGCTTTCTTT
>17|TRBD1|TRBJ2-7|.|TRBV27
CASSPLQTGVNLYEQYF
TGTGCCAGCAGTCCCTTACAGACAGGGGTTAATCTCTACGAGCAGTACTTC
>15|.|TRBJ2-1|.|TRBV6-5
CASSFGVRQHNEQFF
TGTGCCAGCAGTTTCGGGGTTAGACAGCACAATGAGCAGTTCTTC
>13|.|TRBJ1-1|few|TRBV9
CASSVDGNTEAFF
TGTGCCAGCAGCGTCGACGGGAACACTGAAGCTTTCTTT
>14|TRBD1|TRBJ2-7|.|TRBV7-6
CASSQFQTGAEQYF
TGTGCCAGCAGCCAATTTCAAACAGGGGCCGAGCAGTACTTC
>15|TRBD1|TRBJ2-5|once|TRBV28
CASSAEGQVQETQYF
TGTGCCAGCAGTGCCGAGGGACAGGTCCAAGAGACCCAGTACTTC
>13|.|TRBJ1-1|.|TRBV27
CASSLSLTGEAFF
TGTGCCAGCAGTTTATCACTCACAGGTGAAGCTTTCTTT
>15|TRBD2|TRBJ2-7|.|TRBV27
CASSSRTSGRYEQYF
TGTGCCAGCAGTTCCCGGACTAGCGGGAGGTACGAGCAGTACTTC
>15|.|TRBJ2-7|.|TRBV4-1
CASSQGFGGLYEQYF
TGCGCCAGCAGCCAGGGTTTCGGGGGGCTCTACGAGCAGTACTTC
>15|TRBD1|TRBJ1-4|once|TRBV28
CASRRDRGRREKLFF
TGTGCCAGCCGGCGGGACAGGGGACGACGTGAAAAACTGTTTTTT
>15|.|TRBJ1-5|.|TRBV9
CASSVGTNGNQPQHF
TGTGCCAGCAGCGTAGGAACAAACGGCAATCAGCCCCAGCATTTT
>14|.|TRBJ1-1|.|TRBV28
CASSWSSPNTEAFF
TGTGCCAGCAGTTGGAGCAGCCCGAACACTGAAGCTTTCTTT
>13|.|TRBJ2-5|once|TRBV4-1
CASSQDDGETQYF
TGCGCCAGCAGCCAAGATGATGGAGAGACCCAGTACTTC
>16|.|TRBJ2-5|.|TRBV28
CASSFSGPARGETQYF
TGTGCCAGCAGTTTTTCGGGACCGGCGAGGGGGGAGACCCAGTACTTC
>16|.|TRBJ2-2|.|TRBV13
CASSALDYPNTGELFF
TGTGCCAGCAGCGCACTGGACTACCCGAACACCGGGGAGCTGTTTTTT
>12|.|TRBJ1-1|.|TRBV7-9
CASSPRQGRAFF
TGTGCCAGCAGCCCCCGCCAGGGGAGGGCTTTCTTT
>15|TRBD2|TRBJ2-1|.|TRBV6-4
CASSDSAGSYNEQFF
TGTGCCAGCAGTGACTCAGCGGGGTCCTACAATGAGCAGTTCTTC
>17|.|TRBJ2-1|.|TRBV27
CASSPLSPQITHNEQFF
TGTGCCAGCAGTCCTCTCAGTCCTCAGATCACACACAATGAGCAGTTCTTC
>12|.|TRBJ1-3|.|TRBV6-4
CASSDSENTIYF
TGTGCCAGCAGTGACTCGGAGAACACCATATATTTT
>15|.|TRBJ2-7|.|TRBV27
CASSLSGKTSYEQYF
TGTGCCAGCAGTTTATCTGGCAAGACCTCCTACGAGCAGTACTTC
>19|.|TRBJ1-4|once|TRBV9
CASSGSRTTGGAANEKLFF
TGTGCCAGCAGCGGGAGCCGAACGACAGGAGGGGCGGCTAATGAAAAACTGTTTTTT
>14|.|TRBJ2-5|.|TRBV5-4
CASSLEGFGETQYF
TGTGCCAGCAGCTTGGAGGGGTTTGGAGAGACCCAGTACTTC
>13|.|TRBJ2-7|.|TRBV6-6
CASSYGFSYEQYF
TGTGCCAGCAGTTACGGCTTCTCCTACGAGCAGTACTTC
>13|.|TRBJ1-1|.|TRBV2
CATPTGTNTEAFF
TGTGCCACCCCGACAGGAACGAACACTGAAGCTTTCTTT
>16|.|TRBJ2-5|once|TRBV29-1
CSVEWRGDTGDETQYF
TGCAGCGTTGAATGGCGGGGGGATACAGGGGATGAGACCCAGTACTTC
>13|TRBD1|TRBJ1-1|once|TRBV10-1
CASRRQGENGVFF
TGCGCCAGCAGGCGTCAGGGGGAGAATGGCGTCTTCTTT
>14|.|TRBJ2-7|.|TRBV6-6
CASSYSGGSYEQYF
TGTGCCAGCAGTTACTCGGGCGGCTCCTACGAGCAGTACTTC
>15|.|TRBJ1-3|.|TRBV5-1
CASSLEGSSGNTIYF
TGCGCCAGCAGCTTGGAGGGCAGCTCTGGAAACACCATATATTTT
>13|TRBD1|TRBJ1-1|.|TRBV10-3
CAIRIQGATEAFF
TGTGCCATCAGGATACAGGGGGCAACTGAAGCTTTCTTT
>16|TRBD1|TRBJ2-2|.|TRBV11-3
CASSLRDRGPTGELFF
TGTGCCAGCAGCCTCCGGGACAGGGGCCCCACCGGGGAGCTGTTTTTT